This is a list of T cell receptor beta chains from one sample in a study of blood T cell repertoires in COVID-19. Produced via immunoSEQ multiplex PCR; TCRdb's table is partial and in-frame only. The sample records fewer than 130,000 clones, 69% being singletons. The sample consisted of peripheral blood. The receptors here all came from an elderly man with acute or convalescent COVID-19. Both conserved end residues are part of each CDR3. The D gene is left open where the match is weak. Only some rows state a clone size, as once, few, many or a class for expanded clones.

v_call,j_call,clone_size,d_call,cdr3_aa,cdr3_nt
TRBV28,TRBJ2-1,.,TRBD2,CASSRAGGPSSEQFF,TGTGCCAGCAGCCGAGCGGGAGGGCCGTCAAGTGAGCAGTTCTTC
TRBV7-8,TRBJ2-5,.,TRBD1,CASSMAGTGRKTQYF,TGTGCCAGCAGCATGGCCGGGACAGGGAGGAAGACCCAGTACTTC
TRBV9,TRBJ1-6,.,.,CASSVGVTHSPLHF,TGTGCCAGCAGCGTAGGTGTCACTCATTCACCCCTCCACTTT
TRBV7-8,TRBJ2-3,.,.,CASSAGGPNTQYF,TGTGCCAGCAGCGCCGGAGGGCCAAATACGCAGTATTTT
TRBV7-2,TRBJ2-1,.,.,CASSKDYYNEQFF,TGTGCCAGCAGCAAGGACTATTACAATGAGCAGTTCTTC
TRBV5-8,TRBJ1-5,.,.,CASSLRQNQPQHF,TGTGCCAGCAGCTTACGTCAGAATCAGCCCCAGCATTTT
TRBV7-9,TRBJ1-1,.,TRBD1,CASGIDRGTEAFF,TGTGCCAGCGGGATTGACAGGGGCACTGAAGCTTTCTTT
TRBV5-1,TRBJ2-1,few,TRBD2,CASSWGIAGAGNEQFF,TGCGCCAGCAGCTGGGGAATAGCGGGGGCGGGTAATGAGCAGTTCTTC
TRBV5-1,TRBJ2-7,.,TRBD1,CASSLTGESYEQYF,TGCGCCAGCAGCTTAACAGGGGAATCCTACGAGCAGTACTTC
TRBV30,TRBJ2-7,.,.,CAWRGAGVEQYF,TGTGCCTGGAGGGGAGCAGGGGTCGAGCAGTACTTC
TRBV2,TRBJ1-2,many,TRBD1,CASRRSDRVYGYTF,TGTGCCAGCAGACGGTCCGACAGGGTTTATGGCTACACCTTC
TRBV9,TRBJ1-5,.,TRBD1,CASSVGQGVNQPQHF,TGTGCCAGCAGCGTAGGACAGGGGGTCAATCAGCCCCAGCATTTT
TRBV7-2,TRBJ1-5,once,.,CASSLFRHSNQPQHF,TGTGCCAGCAGCCTCTTTCGACATAGCAATCAGCCCCAGCATTTT
TRBV5-6,TRBJ2-7,.,TRBD1,CASSPTGTGYEQYF,TGTGCCAGCAGCCCAACCGGGACAGGGTACGAGCAGTACTTC
TRBV29-1,TRBJ2-1,.,TRBD2,CSAGTSVNNEQFF,TGCAGCGCGGGGACTAGCGTAAACAATGAGCAGTTCTTC
TRBV24-1,TRBJ1-1,few,.,CAKLSGRNTEAFF,TGTGCCAAGTTATCAGGTAGGAACACTGAAGCTTTCTTT
TRBV28,TRBJ1-6,.,TRBD1,CASSGTGQGSYNSPLHF,TGTGCCAGCAGTGGGACAGGCCAAGGCTCCTATAATTCACCCCTCCACTTT
TRBV10-3,TRBJ1-3,.,TRBD1,CAITPGQISGNTIYF,TGTGCCATCACTCCGGGACAGATCTCTGGAAACACCATATATTTT
TRBV28,TRBJ1-2,.,TRBD1,CASSSGQGYGYTF,TGTGCCAGCAGCTCAGGACAGGGGTATGGCTACACCTTC
TRBV10-3,TRBJ2-7,.,.,CAISEYGNEQYF,TGTGCCATCAGTGAGTACGGGAACGAGCAGTACTTC
TRBV3-1/TRBV3-2,TRBJ1-5,.,.,CASSQDNRVGQPQHF,TGTGCCAGCAGCCAGGACAACAGGGTAGGTCAGCCCCAGCATTTT
TRBV5-1,TRBJ1-5,few,.,CARLGGKPNQPQHF,TGCGCCAGATTGGGGGGGAAGCCCAATCAGCCCCAGCATTTT
TRBV5-4,TRBJ2-3,.,TRBD1,CASSMPRTGRSDTQYF,TGTGCCAGCAGCATGCCTAGGACAGGGAGGTCAGATACGCAGTATTTT
TRBV2,TRBJ2-5,.,.,CASSPGSYQETQYF,TGTGCCAGCAGTCCCGGGAGCTACCAAGAGACCCAGTACTTC
TRBV7-2,TRBJ2-2,few,.,CASSLGPGELFF,TGTGCCAGCAGCTTAGGGCCCGGGGAGCTGTTTTTT
TRBV2,TRBJ1-1,.,TRBD1,CASRQGLNTEAFF,TGTGCCAGCAGACAGGGGCTGAACACTGAAGCTTTCTTT
TRBV28,TRBJ1-2,.,.,CASREGGDDYGYTF,TGTGCCAGCAGGGAAGGAGGGGACGACTATGGCTACACCTTC
TRBV10-1,TRBJ1-4,many,TRBD1,CASRPLSGTGDEKLFF,TGCGCCAGCAGGCCTCTATCAGGGACAGGGGACGAAAAACTGTTTTTT
TRBV3-1/TRBV3-2,TRBJ2-3,.,.,CASSRAPPYAQYF,TGTGCCAGCAGCCGGGCTCCTCCCTACGCGCAGTATTTT
TRBV25-1,TRBJ1-2,many,TRBD1,CASNTGGAGGYTF,TGTGCCAGCAACACAGGGGGCGCGGGTGGCTACACCTTC
TRBV24-1,TRBJ2-5,.,.,CATSEASEETQYF,TGTGCCACCAGTGAGGCCAGCGAAGAGACCCAGTACTTC
TRBV18,TRBJ2-5,few,.,CASSPTGVWDQETQYF,TGTGCCAGCTCACCAACGGGGGTTTGGGACCAAGAGACCCAGTACTTC
TRBV10-3,TRBJ2-7,.,.,CATSDSSYEQYF,TGTGCCACCTCGGACAGCTCCTACGAGCAGTACTTC
TRBV21-1,TRBJ2-3,.,.,CASSKNLRDRWWRDTQYF,TGTGCCAGCAGCAAAAACCTCCGGGACAGGTGGTGGAGAGATACGCAGTATTTT
TRBV24-1,TRBJ2-1,.,TRBD1,CATGTGIEQFF,TGTGCCACCGGGACAGGAATTGAGCAGTTCTTC
TRBV5-5,TRBJ2-5,.,TRBD2,CASSGGVIRETQYF,TGTGCCAGCAGCGGGGGGGTGATCCGAGAGACCCAGTACTTC
TRBV6-5,TRBJ2-7,.,TRBD2,CASSYSWREVNGEQYF,TGTGCCAGCAGTTACTCTTGGCGGGAGGTGAACGGCGAGCAGTACTTC
TRBV28,TRBJ2-1,.,.,CASSLRGEQFF,TGTGCCAGCAGTCTAAGGGGGGAGCAGTTCTTC
TRBV10-2,TRBJ2-1,.,TRBD2,CASQRDQYNEQFF,TGCGCCAGCCAGCGGGACCAATATAATGAGCAGTTCTTC
TRBV19,TRBJ1-3,.,TRBD1,CASSRDSYSGNTIYF,TGTGCCAGTTCCAGGGACAGTTACTCTGGAAACACCATATATTTT
TRBV28,TRBJ2-7,.,TRBD1,CASGLTGLTYEQYF,TGTGCCAGCGGCTTGACAGGGTTGACCTACGAGCAGTACTTC
TRBV11-2,TRBJ2-7,.,.,CASSLLSGGRGEQYF,TGTGCCAGCAGCTTACTTTCAGGAGGGAGAGGGGAGCAGTACTTC
TRBV28,TRBJ2-7,.,TRBD1,CASSLGGTGPYEQYF,TGTGCCAGCAGTTTGGGAGGGACAGGGCCCTACGAGCAGTACTTC
TRBV28,TRBJ1-3,.,TRBD1,CASSRQGIGGNTIYF,TGTGCCAGCAGCCGACAGGGGATAGGTGGAAACACCATATATTTT
TRBV18,TRBJ1-6,.,.,CASSPGQIYNSPLHF,TGTGCCAGCTCACCCGGACAGATTTATAATTCACCCCTCCACTTT
TRBV18,TRBJ2-2,.,.,CASSPLKSLNTGELFF,TGTGCCAGCTCACCCTTAAAGAGTCTCAACACCGGGGAGCTGTTTTTT
TRBV19,TRBJ1-2,.,.,CASARQGSYGYTF,TGTGCCAGCGCCCGGCAGGGTAGCTATGGCTACACCTTC
TRBV28,TRBJ1-2,once,TRBD1,CASSFDRAGYTF,TGTGCCAGCAGTTTTGACAGGGCTGGCTACACCTTC
TRBV5-1,TRBJ2-7,.,TRBD1,CASSLDRGPTEQYF,TGCGCCAGCAGCTTGGACAGGGGGCCTACGGAGCAGTACTTC
TRBV5-1,TRBJ1-5,.,TRBD1,CASSLDRGDQPQHF,TGCGCCAGCAGCTTGGACAGGGGAGATCAGCCCCAGCATTTT
TRBV12-3/TRBV12-4,TRBJ1-5,.,.,CASSETGNQPQHF,TGTGCCAGCAGTGAAACAGGGAATCAGCCCCAGCATTTT
TRBV5-1,TRBJ1-1,.,.,CASGQGMNTEAFF,TGCGCCAGCGGGCAGGGGATGAACACTGAAGCTTTCTTT
TRBV27,TRBJ1-6,once,TRBD1,CASSPNNGQGGYNSPLHF,TGTGCCAGCAGTCCTAACAATGGACAGGGGGGATATAATTCACCCCTCCACTTT
TRBV25-1,TRBJ1-2,few,.,CASSEYSLSEGYTF,TGTGCCAGCAGTGAATATAGTCTGAGTGAGGGCTACACCTTC
TRBV5-1,TRBJ2-1,.,.,CASSLRTTDNLNNEQFF,TGCGCCAGCAGCCTGAGGACTACCGACAACCTAAACAATGAGCAGTTCTTC
TRBV18,TRBJ2-7,.,.,CASSPPGSRYEQYF,TGTGCCAGCTCACCTCCCGGGTCCCGTTACGAGCAGTACTTC
TRBV7-2,TRBJ1-1,once,TRBD1,CASSRQGNTEAFF,TGTGCCAGCAGCCGACAGGGGAACACTGAAGCTTTCTTT
TRBV19,TRBJ2-1,.,.,CASNSFYEQFF,TGTGCCAGTAATTCGTTCTATGAGCAGTTCTTC
TRBV5-4,TRBJ2-2,.,.,CASSHLTENTGELFF,TGTGCCAGCAGCCACTTGACAGAAAACACCGGGGAGCTGTTTTTT